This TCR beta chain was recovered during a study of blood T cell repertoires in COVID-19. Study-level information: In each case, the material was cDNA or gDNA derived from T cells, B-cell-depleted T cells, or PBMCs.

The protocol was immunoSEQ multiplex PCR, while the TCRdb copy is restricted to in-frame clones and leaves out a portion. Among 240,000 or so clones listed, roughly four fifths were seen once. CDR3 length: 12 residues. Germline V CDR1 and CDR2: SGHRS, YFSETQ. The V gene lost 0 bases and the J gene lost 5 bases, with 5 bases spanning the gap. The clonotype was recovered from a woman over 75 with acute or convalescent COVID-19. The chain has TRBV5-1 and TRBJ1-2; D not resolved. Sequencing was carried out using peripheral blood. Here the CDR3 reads CASSLDQYGYTF. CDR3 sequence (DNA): TGCGCCAGCAGCTTGGATCAGTATGGCTACACCTTC.